The 5 T cell receptor beta chains listed next were all sequenced from one sample in a study of T cell repertoires in cytomegalovirus infection. TCRdb reprocessed the reads via MiXCR and lists one record per CDR3 protein. The sample lists hundreds of thousands of distinct CDR3 sequences; roughly 26% were seen once. The source material was CD8+ T cells from PBMCs. All receptors come from a human donor in good health (CMV status not recorded). Some clones in this sample may be carry-over from other donors' samples.

The chain recombines TRBV5-4 with TRBJ2-1, with 10 bases identical to TRBD2. Germline V gives CDR1 SGHNT, CDR2 YYREEE (reference sequence). The V segment lost 7 bases and the J segment 7 bases; nucleotides outside the gene matches: 5. The CDR3 consists of 13 residues. The chain's CDR3 is CASQPSGGNEQFF. The CDR3 DNA follows: TGTGCCAGCCAACCTAGCGGGGGTAATGAGCAGTTCTTC.

This clonotype was counted ten times or more. V and J are TRBV27 and TRBJ1-2; 7 nucleotides line up with TRBD1. V trimming: 5 bases; J trimming: 2 bases; junction bases outside the gene matches: 5. The CDR3 covers 14 residues. The V gene's germline CDR1 is MNHEY and CDR2 SMNVEV (reference sequence). The CDR3 DNA follows: TGTGCCAGCAGTCAGACAGGGAACAACTATGGCTACACCTTC. Translating gives CASSQTGNNYGYTF.

This chain links TRBV29-1 with TRBJ2-7, with a possible D match to TRBD2 (6 bases). The CDR3 has 12 amino acids. The ends were cut back, 6 bases at V and 0 bases at J, with 9 bases in the middle. In germline, CDR1 is SQVTM, CDR2 ANQGSEA. The CDR3 DNA reads as TGCAGCGTCGACGGGGGCTCCTACGAGCAGTACTTC. This codes for CSVDGGSYEQYF.

The chain uses TRBV6-2 or TRBV6-3 and TRBJ1-2; weak D call: TRBD1 (6 bases). Germline CDR1 MNHEY, CDR2 SVGEGT. The V and J ends lost 0 bases and 8 bases respectively, with 7 bases between them. The CDR3 totals 12 residues. CDR3 sequence (DNA): TGTGCCAGCAGTTACTCGGACAGCGGCTACACCTTC. It yields the protein CASSYSDSGYTF.

This clonotype was counted only a few times. CDR3: CASSLGTPSLTEAFF. The CDR3 DNA reads TGTGCCAGCAGCTTAGGTACTCCCTCCCTCACTGAAGCTTTCTTT. The chain joins TRBV7-9 to TRBJ1-1; no clear D. V lost 1 base and J lost 4, with 13 bases in between. Germline V CDR1 and CDR2: SEHNR, FQNEAQ (reference sequence). The CDR3 sequence is 15 residues long. The variable domain in full, completed from reference TRBV7-9 and TRBJ1-1, reads DTGVSQNPRHKITKRGQNVTFRCDPISEHNRLYWYRQTLGQGPEFLTYFQNEAQLEKSRLLSDRFSAERPKGSFSTLEIQRTEQGDSAMYLCASSLGTPSLTEAFFGQGTRLTVV.